The T cell receptor (beta chain) under discussion was sequenced for a study of vaccination effects on CD4 cells after COVID-19. Study-level information: Researchers obtained post-vaccine samples at a median of 72 days past the second dose. Notes on the study in general: Cross-reactivity toward common cold coronaviruses was confined to only 1 of 255 vaccine-induced clones in healthy vaccinees.

Clones were read by immunoSEQ multiplex PCR, and TCRdb kept only the in-frame ones, dropping some. This table holds approximately 74,000 clones, over 65% found once. Trimming cost V 1 base and J 9 bases, with 11 bases left between them. Germline V CDR1 and CDR2: SGHNT, YYREEE (reference sequence). This CDR3 region has 13 residues. The culture ran for roughly ten days before CD4+ T cells were isolated. Either the BNT162b2 or mRNA-1273 vaccine was given to participants in two doses. Half-medium exchanges with IL-2 medium took place on days 3 and 7. Comments on this clone: Its specificity is unknown.

The TCR sequence derives from a human donor who received a COVID-19 vaccine. This chain connects TRBV5-4 to TRBJ2-1, with a possible D match to TRBD2 (5 bases). The sample in question was CD4+ T cells from PBMCs cultured without peptide, obtained after COVID-19 vaccination. CDR3: CASSLSRESEQFF. The CDR3 DNA reads TGTGCCAGCAGCTTGTCCCGGGAAAGTGAGCAGTTCTTC.